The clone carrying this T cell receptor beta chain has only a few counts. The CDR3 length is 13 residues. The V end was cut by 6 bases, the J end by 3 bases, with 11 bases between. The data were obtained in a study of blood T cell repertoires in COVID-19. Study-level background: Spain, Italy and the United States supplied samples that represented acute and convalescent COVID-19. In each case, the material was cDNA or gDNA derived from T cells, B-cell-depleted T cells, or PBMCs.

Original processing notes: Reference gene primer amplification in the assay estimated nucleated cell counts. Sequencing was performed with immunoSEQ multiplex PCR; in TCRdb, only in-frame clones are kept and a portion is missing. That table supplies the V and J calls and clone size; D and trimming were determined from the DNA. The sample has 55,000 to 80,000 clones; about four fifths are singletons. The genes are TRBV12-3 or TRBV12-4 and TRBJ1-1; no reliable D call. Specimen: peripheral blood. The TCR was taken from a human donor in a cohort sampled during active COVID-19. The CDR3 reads CASSYGRYTEAFF. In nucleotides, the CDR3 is TGTGCCAGCAGCTATGGGAGATACACTGAAGCTTTCTTT.